These T cell receptor beta chains were read from a single sample in a study of graft-versus-host responses after intestinal transplantation. Assay: immunoSEQ multiplex PCR; the TCRdb copy retains only in-frame clones and omits some. The table has tens of thousands of clones, 75% to 95% seen once. No antigen has been assigned to these receptors. The specimen was unstimulated CD8+ T cells sorted from spleen or lymph node cells, collected before intestinal transplant. The receptors come from a human donor who received an intestinal transplant. Each CDR3 is given with its conserved first and last residue. The order of the fields is CDR3 DNA, CDR3 protein, J gene, D gene, V gene, clone size. The D gene is left open where the match is weak. Size is omitted from some rows. Given values are once, few, many or a class for expanded clones.

CDR3nt: TGTGCCAGCAGCTTCCCCGGACAGATTGATGGCTACACCTTC
CDR3aa: CASSFPGQIDGYTF
j_gene: TRBJ1-2
d_gene: NA
v_gene: TRBV7-9
abundance: NA

CDR3nt: TGCGCCAGCAGCTTGCTATCACGGGAGACTTCCTACAATGAGCAGTTCTTC
CDR3aa: CASSLLSRETSYNEQFF
j_gene: TRBJ2-1
d_gene: NA
v_gene: TRBV5-1
abundance: NA

CDR3nt: TGTGCCAGCAGACGGACTAATGAAAAACTGTTTTTT
CDR3aa: CASRRTNEKLFF
j_gene: TRBJ1-4
d_gene: NA
v_gene: TRBV7-8
abundance: NA

CDR3nt: TGCGCCAGCAGCCAAGAGCGGCTTTCGTATCAGCCCCAGCATTTT
CDR3aa: CASSQERLSYQPQHF
j_gene: TRBJ1-5
d_gene: NA
v_gene: TRBV4-1
abundance: NA

CDR3nt: TGTGCCAGCAGTTACTCCAACAGGGGCCCTCAAGAGACCCAGTACTTC
CDR3aa: CASSYSNRGPQETQYF
j_gene: TRBJ2-5
d_gene: TRBD1
v_gene: TRBV6-5
abundance: NA

CDR3nt: TGCAGCGTTGAAGTCTATGAAGCTTTCTTT
CDR3aa: CSVEVYEAFF
j_gene: TRBJ1-1
d_gene: NA
v_gene: TRBV29-1
abundance: NA

CDR3nt: TGTGCCAGCAGCCCCACTAGCGGGAGCGTGGAGACCCAGTACTTC
CDR3aa: CASSPTSGSVETQYF
j_gene: TRBJ2-5
d_gene: TRBD2
v_gene: TRBV6-5
abundance: NA

CDR3nt: TGTGCCAGCAGCTCGGACCTAGCGGGAGAGACCTACGAGCAGTACTTC
CDR3aa: CASSSDLAGETYEQYF
j_gene: TRBJ2-7
d_gene: TRBD2
v_gene: TRBV5-4
abundance: NA

CDR3nt: TGTGCCAGCAGTCCAAACCTAGCCTACGAGCAGTACTTC
CDR3aa: CASSPNLAYEQYF
j_gene: TRBJ2-7
d_gene: NA
v_gene: TRBV27
abundance: NA

CDR3nt: TGCGCCAGCAGCCCCTCCGGGACACCCTTGTCTGGGGCCAACGTCCTGACTTTC
CDR3aa: CASSPSGTPLSGANVLTF
j_gene: TRBJ2-6
d_gene: NA
v_gene: TRBV4-1
abundance: NA

CDR3nt: TGTGCCAGCAGCTACCAGGGGGCTGACTACAATGAGCAGTTCTTC
CDR3aa: CASSYQGADYNEQFF
j_gene: TRBJ2-1
d_gene: TRBD1
v_gene: TRBV7-9
abundance: NA

CDR3nt: TGTGCCAGCAGCAACCAGGGGTTCTTCTCCTACGAGCAGTACTTC
CDR3aa: CASSNQGFFSYEQYF
j_gene: TRBJ2-7
d_gene: NA
v_gene: TRBV7-9
abundance: once

CDR3nt: TGTGCCAGCAGCCTCAGGGGGAGCTCGAACACTGAAGCTTTCTTT
CDR3aa: CASSLRGSSNTEAFF
j_gene: TRBJ1-1
d_gene: TRBD1
v_gene: TRBV7-6
abundance: NA

CDR3nt: TGTGCCAGCAGGGTAGGCGGGGGGCTCTACAATGAGCAGTTCTTC
CDR3aa: CASRVGGGLYNEQFF
j_gene: TRBJ2-1
d_gene: TRBD2
v_gene: TRBV6-5
abundance: NA

CDR3nt: TGTGCCAGCAGTTTAGGGGCGAGGTACGAGCAGTACTTC
CDR3aa: CASSLGARYEQYF
j_gene: TRBJ2-7
d_gene: NA
v_gene: TRBV27
abundance: NA

CDR3nt: TGTGCCAGCAGCGTGAGGGGACAGTTCATAAACACTGAAGCTTTCTTT
CDR3aa: CASSVRGQFINTEAFF
j_gene: TRBJ1-1
d_gene: TRBD1
v_gene: TRBV5-4
abundance: few

CDR3nt: TGCGCCAGCAGCCAAGAGGGCCGGGGGTACACAGATACGCAGTATTTT
CDR3aa: CASSQEGRGYTDTQYF
j_gene: TRBJ2-3
d_gene: NA
v_gene: TRBV4-1
abundance: NA

CDR3nt: TGTGCCAGCAGTGGAATTAGGACAGGCACCCTATATAGCAATCAGCCCCAGCATTTT
CDR3aa: CASSGIRTGTLYSNQPQHF
j_gene: TRBJ1-5
d_gene: TRBD1
v_gene: TRBV6-1
abundance: NA

CDR3nt: TGTGCCACCATAGGGGGTGAAGCTTTCTTT
CDR3aa: CATIGGEAFF
j_gene: TRBJ1-1
d_gene: NA
v_gene: TRBV7-9
abundance: NA

CDR3nt: TGTGCCAGCCGACAGCGGGAGGTGCTAGGTGAGCAGTTCTTC
CDR3aa: CASRQREVLGEQFF
j_gene: TRBJ2-1
d_gene: TRBD2
v_gene: TRBV6-5
abundance: NA

CDR3nt: TGTGCCAGCAGCTTAACACTAGCGGATTACAATGAGCAGTTCTTC
CDR3aa: CASSLTLADYNEQFF
j_gene: TRBJ2-1
d_gene: TRBD2
v_gene: TRBV7-9
abundance: NA

CDR3nt: TGTGCCAGTAGTATAGATTACGGGTCCTACGAGCAGTACTTC
CDR3aa: CASSIDYGSYEQYF
j_gene: TRBJ2-7
d_gene: NA
v_gene: TRBV19
abundance: NA

CDR3nt: TGCGCCAGCAGCCCCCGCCCGACTAGCGGGGAGATTGGCGGGGAGCTGTTTTTT
CDR3aa: CASSPRPTSGEIGGELFF
j_gene: TRBJ2-2
d_gene: TRBD2
v_gene: TRBV4-1
abundance: NA

CDR3nt: TGTGCCAGCGTTTCAGGGAACACTGAAGCTTTCTTT
CDR3aa: CASVSGNTEAFF
j_gene: TRBJ1-1
d_gene: NA
v_gene: TRBV7-6
abundance: NA

CDR3nt: TGTGCCAGCAGCTTATCGGGATTATCCTACGAGCAGTACTTC
CDR3aa: CASSLSGLSYEQYF
j_gene: TRBJ2-7
d_gene: NA
v_gene: TRBV7-6
abundance: NA

CDR3nt: TGTGCCAGCAGTGCGGACAGGCCAGACTACGAGCAGTACTTC
CDR3aa: CASSADRPDYEQYF
j_gene: TRBJ2-7
d_gene: TRBD1
v_gene: TRBV6-5
abundance: NA

CDR3nt: TGCGCCAGCAGCCAAGAAGGCCCCTTCGGAGGATACGAGCAGTACTTC
CDR3aa: CASSQEGPFGGYEQYF
j_gene: TRBJ2-7
d_gene: NA
v_gene: TRBV4-1
abundance: NA

CDR3nt: TGTGCCAGCAGCCCTTGGCGGGGTCAAGAGACCCAGTACTTC
CDR3aa: CASSPWRGQETQYF
j_gene: TRBJ2-5
d_gene: NA
v_gene: TRBV11-2
abundance: once

CDR3nt: TGTGCCAGCAGCGGCGTCGGGCAGGGGGCCTACGAGCAGTACTTC
CDR3aa: CASSGVGQGAYEQYF
j_gene: TRBJ2-7
d_gene: TRBD1
v_gene: TRBV5-4
abundance: NA

CDR3nt: TGTGCCAGCAGAACCCCAGGGGGGGAGACCCAGTACTTC
CDR3aa: CASRTPGGETQYF
j_gene: TRBJ2-5
d_gene: NA
v_gene: TRBV27
abundance: NA

CDR3nt: TGTGCCAGCAGGGGCTGGGACACCCCCTCCTACGAGCAGTACTTC
CDR3aa: CASRGWDTPSYEQYF
j_gene: TRBJ2-7
d_gene: NA
v_gene: TRBV2
abundance: NA